This T cell receptor beta chain was sequenced for a study of T cell responses to AZD1222 COVID-19 vaccine. Clones were read by immunoSEQ multiplex PCR, and TCRdb kept only the in-frame ones, dropping some. Among 95,000 to 150,000 clones listed, 80% to 90% were seen once. The sample in question was peripheral blood, obtained on day 0 of MenACWY control vaccination. This TCR was sampled from an adult in good health.

The CDR3 sequence: CASSQMRRTEAFF. As DNA, the CDR3 is TGTGCCAGCAGCCAAATGAGGCGCACTGAAGCTTTCTTT. The chain joins TRBV14 to TRBJ1-1; D ambiguous. The CDR3 contains 13 residues. Germline CDR1 reads SGHDN; CDR2 reads FVKESK. Trimming took 2 bases from V and 4 from J, leaving 8 bases between them.